These 9 T cell receptor beta chains originate from one sample sequenced in a study of Graves' ophthalmopathy and Graves' hyperthyroidism. CDR3 regions of TCR beta were amplified from RNA transcripts. Second-round multiplex PCR came after first-round RT-PCR with HTBI primers. Using its own MiXCR run on the multiplex PCR reads, TCRdb lists one record per CDR3 protein. Of under 200,000 distinct CDR3 sequences listed, approximately 40% are singletons. Specimen: peripheral blood. All receptors come from a woman in her thirties or forties with Graves' ophthalmopathy.

V and J are TRBV6-2 or TRBV6-3 and TRBJ2-5; 9 nucleotides align to TRBD2. The J segment lost 4 bases and the V segment lost 5 bases, leaving 5 bases of the junction unmatched. The CDR3 length is 14 residues. CDR1 MNHEY and CDR2 SVGEGT come from the germline V gene. DNA for the CDR3: TGTGCCAGCAGTATTAGCGGGAGTCCAGAGACCCAGTACTTC. This sequence encodes CASSISGSPETQYF.

The table lists this clonotype with many counts. The chain has TRBV10-3 and TRBJ2-2; possibly TRBD1 for D (6 bases). The germline V gene encodes CDR1 ENHRY and CDR2 SYGVKD. This CDR3 contains 14 residues. The V end lost 4 bases, the J end lost 5 bases, and 11 bases lay between the germline ends. CDR3 in DNA: TGTGCCATCAGTGTTAAGGGGGTAACCGGGGAGCTGTTTTTT. It is translated as CAISVKGVTGELFF.

This clonotype was detected ten times or more. The CDR3 nucleotides read TGTGCCAGTAGTATAGGAGAACCCTACGAGCAGTACTTC. This gives the protein CASSIGEPYEQYF. V is TRBV19 and J is TRBJ2-7, with D hard to call. Germline assignment: CDR1 LNHDA and CDR2 SQIVND (reference sequence). V lost 1 base to trimming and J lost 2 bases, with 6 bases between them. The CDR3 has 13 residues. Variable domain in full (rest from reference TRBV19 and TRBJ2-7): DGGITQSPKYLFRKEGQNVTLSCEQNLNHDAMYWYRQDPGQGLRLIYYSQIVNDFQKGDIAEGYSVSREKKESFPLTVTSAQKNPTAFYLCASSIGEPYEQYFGPGTRLTVT.

This clonotype was picked up many times. The genes are TRBV4-2 and TRBJ1-1; TRBD1 is a possible D gene (5 bases). The CDR3 has 15 amino acids. Germline assignment: CDR1 LGHNA and CDR2 YNFKEQ. V lost 0 bases and J 1 base, leaving 9 bases between the germline ends. The CDR3 nucleotides read TGTGCCAGCAGCCAAGAGGGGCAGGGGAACACTGAAGCTTTCTTT. The encoded protein is CASSQEGQGNTEAFF.

This clonotype appeared many times. This rearrangement joins TRBV6-5 to TRBJ2-5; D assignment may be TRBD1 or TRBD2 (5 bases each). Deletions cut 7 bases from V and 1 base from J, with 13 bases between. The CDR3 has 14 amino acids. Germline CDR1 reads MNHEY; CDR2 reads SVGAGI. Here the CDR3 reads CASNKGPSQETQYF. CDR3 coding DNA: TGTGCCAGCAACAAGGGACCGAGCCAAGAGACCCAGTACTTC.

This clonotype was recorded at least ten times. V usage is TRBV5-1 and J usage is TRBJ1-1; D possibly corresponds to TRBD1 (6 bases). The CDR3 sequence is 13 residues long. The germline CDR1 and CDR2 sequences are SGHRS and YFSETQ. The V end was cut by 4 bases, the J end by 4 bases, with 11 bases between. The CDR3 DNA reads as TGCGCCAGCAGCCCCAGGGGTTCCACTGAAGCTTTCTTT. Residues: CASSPRGSTEAFF.

This clonotype has only one observation. The chain combines TRBV6-5 with TRBJ1-1; TRBD1 might be the D (6 bases). Germline V gene data show CDR1 as MNHEY and CDR2 as SVGAGI. V lost 4 bases and J lost 5, with 20 bases in between. There are 16 residues in the CDR3. This chain's CDR3 is CASSFSVTQGGTEAFF. The CDR3, as DNA: TGTGCCAGCAGTTTTTCGGTGACACAGGGTGGGACTGAAGCTTTCTTT.

The chain carries TRBV7-3 and TRBJ2-4, with 8 bases matching TRBD2. V was clipped by 5 bases and J by 9 bases; unmatched bases: 12. Per the germline V gene, CDR1 is SGHTA and CDR2 is FQGTGA. The CDR3 is 15 amino acids. The CDR3, as DNA: TGTGCCAGCAGCCTGAGCGGGAGAGGTGAAGGCATTCAGTACTTC. Translation gives CASSLSGRGEGIQYF.

Ten or more counts support this clonotype. The chain combines TRBV20-1 with TRBJ2-2, with 8 nucleotides matching TRBD2. This CDR3 is 16 amino acids long. V trimming: 6 bases; J trimming: 3 bases; junction bases outside the gene matches: 12. Germline V CDR1 and CDR2: DFQATT, SNEGSKA (reference sequence). The CDR3 loop is CSAISVGRAYTGELFF. CDR3 coding DNA: TGCAGTGCCATCTCTGTCGGGAGGGCCTACACCGGGGAGCTGTTTTTT.